This is a list of T cell receptor beta chains from one sample in a study of cytomegalovirus exposure and HLA in healthy donors. Data came from immunoSEQ multiplex PCR; TCRdb stores just in-frame clones and leaves some out. The table records 150,000 to 200,000 clones, more than 65% of them present only once. The source material was PBMCs. All receptors derive from a young man in good health and CMV-seronegative. Both conserved end residues are part of each CDR3. A D gene is named only where the DNA matches it firmly. Size is omitted from some rows. Given values are once, few, many or a class for expanded clones.

j_call | clone_size | v_call | d_call | cdr3_nt | cdr3_aa
TRBJ1-1 | . | TRBV9 | . | TGTGCCAGCAGCCCGGGGGTTTACACTGAAGCTTTCTTT | CASSPGVYTEAFF
TRBJ2-5 | . | TRBV11-2 | . | TGTGCCAGCAGCTTACCCGACACTTCGGGGTCGGAGACCCAGTACTTC | CASSLPDTSGSETQYF
TRBJ2-7 | . | TRBV14 | TRBD2 | TGTGCCAGCAGCCAGGGTCCTAGCGGGAGGGTCAACGAGCAGTACTTC | CASSQGPSGRVNEQYF
TRBJ1-4 | once | TRBV30 | . | TGTGCCTGGAGTGTTATCCTTCGGGAAAAACTGTTTTTT | CAWSVILREKLFF
TRBJ2-7 | once | TRBV6-4 | . | TGTGCCAGCAGTGGGACAGGGACTACTAAGTACTTC | CASSGTGTTKYF
TRBJ2-7 | . | TRBV4-3 | TRBD1 | TGCGCCAGCAGCCGCGGACAGGGGTACGAGCAGTACTTC | CASSRGQGYEQYF
TRBJ2-7 | . | TRBV6-6 | . | TGTGCCAGCAGTCTCTCCGGGACATACGCCTACGAGCAGTACTTC | CASSLSGTYAYEQYF
TRBJ1-4 | . | TRBV6-6 | . | TGTGCCAGCAGTTATAGGGGTGCAACTAATGAAAAACTGTTTTTT | CASSYRGATNEKLFF
TRBJ2-7 | . | TRBV7-8 | TRBD1 | TGTGCCAGCAGCTTCAGGGACAGCCCTTTCGGGGAGCAGTACTTC | CASSFRDSPFGEQYF
TRBJ1-2 | . | TRBV19 | TRBD1 | TGTGCCAGTAGTTCCGGACAGGGACGTTACACCTTC | CASSSGQGRYTF
TRBJ2-7 | . | TRBV5-6 | TRBD2 | TGTGCCAGCAGACCCATACTAGCGGGGGTTTCCTACGAGCAGTACTTC | CASRPILAGVSYEQYF
TRBJ2-7 | . | TRBV4-1 | . | TGCGCCAGCAGCCAAGATCCCAGCGCGTTCACCTACGAGCAGTACTTC | CASSQDPSAFTYEQYF
TRBJ2-1 | . | TRBV7-2 | TRBD2 | TGTGCCAGCAGCTCTAGCGGGAAGGCAGAGAATGAGCAGTTCTTC | CASSSSGKAENEQFF
TRBJ2-1 | . | TRBV4-3 | TRBD1 | TGCGCCAGCAGCCAAGATAGAACAGGGGGCTTGGGTGAGCAGTTCTTC | CASSQDRTGGLGEQFF
TRBJ2-7 | . | TRBV19 | . | TGTGCCAGTAGACAACCGGACACCTACGAGCAGTACTTC | CASRQPDTYEQYF